This record concerns one TCR beta chain sequence. The antigen is unknown. This sample stems from a study of cytomegalovirus exposure and HLA in healthy donors. CDR3 length equals 15 residues. J gave up 3 bases and V 0 bases, and 3 bases lay outside the gene matches. The germline V gene encodes CDR1 MNHEY and CDR2 SVGAGI. Findings and caveats of the study: Differences between HLA loci emerged in a later analysis of TCR association rates, with DRB1 most and HLA-C fewest.

Primers: 60 Vbeta forward and 13 Jbeta reverse. Method: immunoSEQ multiplex PCR; TCRdb's copy keeps in-frame clones and lacks some. The table includes about 100,000 clones, approximately 75% detected once. V gene TRBV6-5 combines with J gene TRBJ2-7, with 9 bases fitting TRBD1. The sample consisted of PBMCs. The sequence came from a woman aged 65 to 85 in good health and CMV-seropositive. The DNA for the CDR3 is TGTGCCAGCAGTTACTCGATGACAGGGGGCTACGAGCAGTACTTC. This codes for CASSYSMTGGYEQYF.